This T cell receptor beta chain was observed in a study of regulatory T cells in long-lasting Graves disease. For TCR beta, libraries came from iRepertoire HTBI primers and Arm-PCR of CDR3 regions. TCRdb reprocessed the multiplex PCR reads with MiXCR, giving one entry per CDR3 protein. Of 400,000 to 500,000 distinct CDR3 sequences listed, around 17% were seen once; the top ten hold 23%. Time point denoted: newly diagnosed GD, antithyroid drugs for less than 3 months. With RNA extracted from PBMCs as input, the TCR library was made. Each of the patients was recruited from an endocrinology department situated in Xi'an, China. This clonotype occurred a few times. V gave up 6 bases and J gave up 7 bases; unmatched junction bases: 11. This CDR3 region has 15 residues. In germline, CDR1 is LNHDA, CDR2 SQIVND (reference sequence). The data also belong to a second study, concerning T cells in Graves' hyperthyroidism and ophthalmopathy. Per that study: Patients between 18 and 65 years old had hyperthyroidism, newly diagnosed and lasting under 2 months.

The material sequenced was peripheral blood mononuclear cells (PBMCs), taken at new diagnosis, from a patient treated with antithyroid drugs. The V and J genes are TRBV19 and TRBJ1-1, with 10 positions matching TRBD1. The receptor was isolated from a woman aged 18-35 years with Graves disease. The CDR3 loop is CASSPTGGYRNEAFF. The CDR3 DNA reads as TGTGCCAGTAGCCCGACAGGGGGCTATCGGAATGAAGCTTTCTTT. Combining the CDR3 with reference TRBV19 and TRBJ1-1 gives the whole variable domain DGGITQSPKYLFRKEGQNVTLSCEQNLNHDAMYWYRQDPGQGLRLIYYSQIVNDFQKGDIAEGYSVSREKKESFPLTVTSAQKNPTAFYLCASSPTGGYRNEAFFGQGTRLTVV.